This T cell receptor beta chain was profiled in a study of T cells after posttransplantation cyclophosphamide. Study-wide results and caveats: After PTCy, TRB diversity resembled that of CNI/methotrexate controls. Blood and skin or GI T cell repertoires showed limited TRB overlap.

Per the germline V gene, CDR1 is WNHNN and CDR2 is SYGVQD (reference sequence). V lost 5 bases and J lost 7; bases outside the gene matches: 9. The CDR3 spans 14 residues. Assay: immunoSEQ multiplex PCR; the TCRdb copy retains only in-frame clones and omits some. The record shows 5,000 to 5,500 clones for this sample, with no singletons present. This clone rates as medium-sized (0.01 to 0.1%). The antigen remains undetermined. Treatment was busulfan-fludarabine conditioning, a marrow graft, and cyclophosphamide on days +3 and +4. The gene calls are TRBV10-1 and TRBJ1-1; TRBD1 aligns across 8 bases. Material: PBMCs, obtained after allogeneic stem cell transplant with posttransplant cyclophosphamide. The receptor was isolated from a female patient between 30 and 40 years old who received an allogeneic stem cell transplant from an unrelated donor, was CMV-positive, and had acute and chronic GVHD. The graft donor may account for some of the T cells. CDR3 loop: CASSRHRDRYEAFF. The CDR3 DNA reads as TGCGCCAGCAGTCGTCACCGGGACAGGTATGAAGCTTTCTTT.